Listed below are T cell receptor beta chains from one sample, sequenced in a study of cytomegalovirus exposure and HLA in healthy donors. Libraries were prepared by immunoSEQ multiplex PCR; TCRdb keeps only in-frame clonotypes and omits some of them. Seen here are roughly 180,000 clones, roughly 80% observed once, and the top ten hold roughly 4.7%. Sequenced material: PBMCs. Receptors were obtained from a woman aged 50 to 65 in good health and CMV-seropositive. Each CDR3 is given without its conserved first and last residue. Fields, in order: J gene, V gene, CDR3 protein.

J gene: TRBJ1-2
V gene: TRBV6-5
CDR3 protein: ASSPTQGRQA

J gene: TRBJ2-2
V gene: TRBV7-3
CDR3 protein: ASSRGGGGITGELF

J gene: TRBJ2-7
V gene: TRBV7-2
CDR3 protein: ASSVMASTYEQY

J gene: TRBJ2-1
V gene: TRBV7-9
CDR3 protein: ASLPGVAGVDEQF

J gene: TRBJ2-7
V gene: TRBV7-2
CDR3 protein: ASNGGSSSYEQY

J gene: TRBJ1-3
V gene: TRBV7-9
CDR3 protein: ASSPTGFSGNTIY

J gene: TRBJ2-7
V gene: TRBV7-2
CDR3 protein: ASQRSSAYEQY

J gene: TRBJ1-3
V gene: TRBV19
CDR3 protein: ASSIGTDHSGNTIY

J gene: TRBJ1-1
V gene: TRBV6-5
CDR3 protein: ASSSPGGEGTEAF

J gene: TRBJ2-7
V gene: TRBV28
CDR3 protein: ASSLAGRPDGYEQY

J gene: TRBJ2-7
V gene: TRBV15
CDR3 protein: ATSRGAGGDEQY

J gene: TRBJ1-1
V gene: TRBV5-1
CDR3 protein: ASSVYGEDTEAF

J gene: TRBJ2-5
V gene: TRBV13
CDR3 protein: ASSPGTGLREQRETQY

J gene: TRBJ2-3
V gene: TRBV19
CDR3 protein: ASSGRERSYTQY

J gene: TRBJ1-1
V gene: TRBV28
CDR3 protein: ASVLQGARTEAF

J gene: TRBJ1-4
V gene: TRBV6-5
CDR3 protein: ASSYSRPPRGELF